This T cell receptor (beta chain) appears in the sequencing data of a study of blood T cells in healthy people across ages. Study-level information: Per two T cells, about one barcoded beta molecule was captured through template switching.

In this sample, this clonotype turned up many times. The V gene's germline CDR1 is SGHTA and CDR2 FQGNSA. This CDR3 region has 14 residues. The V and J ends lost 4 bases and 5 bases, in that order; junction bases with no gene match: 5. Then a second PCR, running roughly 7 to 11 cycles, was carried out with a sample-barcoded 5' primer and a J-beta primer mix. TCRdb called the 5' RACE reads again in MiXCR, with one record for every CDR3 protein. The sample shows approximately 900,000 distinct CDR3 sequences, 25% to 35% of them seen only once. A further study also used this sample, focusing on T cells of mothers and their children.

The sequence came from a middle-aged woman in good health. The V gene is TRBV7-2, the J gene TRBJ2-1; 7 nucleotides line up with TRBD1. The specimen was blood. Here the CDR3 DNA reads TGTGCCAGCAGCTCCCCGGGACAGAACAATGAGCAGTTCTTC. This translates into CASSSPGQNNEQFF.